These 27 T cell receptor beta chains were all obtained from the same sample, sequenced in a study of cytomegalovirus exposure and HLA in healthy donors. Primers included in the PCR were 60 Vbeta and 13 Jbeta primers. Generated by immunoSEQ multiplex PCR, the TCRdb table keeps only in-frame clones and is missing some. The profile shows about 94,000 clones, roughly 79% of them singletons. Material: PBMCs. All receptors come from a middle-aged woman in good health and CMV-seronegative.

This chain links TRBV7-6 with TRBJ1-6, with D uncertain. The CDR3 sequence is 15 residues long. Germline V gene sequence: CDR1 SGHVS, CDR2 FNYEAQ. Deletions cut 3 bases from V and 7 bases from J, with 13 bases between. CDR3 in DNA: TGTGCCAGCAGCTTGGGCGTCAGCTCGAATTCACCCCTCCACTTT. This gives the protein CASSLGVSSNSPLHF.

The chain is built from TRBV7-2 and TRBJ2-1; D remains ambiguous. The CDR3 has 11 amino acids. CDR1 and CDR2 (germline): SGHTA, FQGNSA. V was trimmed by 6 bases and J by 2 bases, leaving 2 bases between them. DNA of the CDR3: TGTGCCAGCAGTACCTACAATGAGCAGTTCTTC. Protein: CASSTYNEQFF. Complete variable domain (other parts from reference TRBV7-2 and TRBJ2-1): GAGVSQSPSNKVTEKGKDVELRCDPISGHTALYWYRQSLGQGLEFLIYFQGNSAPDKSGLPSDRFSAERTGGSVSTLTIQRTQQEDSAVYLCASSTYNEQFFGPGTRLTVL.

The chain combines TRBV7-2 with TRBJ2-7; TRBD1 might be the D (6 bases). CDR3 length equals 17 residues. The germline V and J ends were trimmed by 4 bases and 0 bases, with 19 bases remaining between them. Germline V gene sequence: CDR1 SGHTA, CDR2 FQGNSA. The CDR3 DNA sequence: TGTGCCAGCAGCTCCCCACCGGGACAACTGAGCTCCTACGAGCAGTACTTC. Residues: CASSSPPGQLSSYEQYF.

The rearrangement joins TRBV2 to TRBJ1-2; 7 positions agree with TRBD1. J was trimmed by 4 bases and V by 9 bases; bases with no gene match: 8. Per the germline V gene, CDR1 is SNHLY and CDR2 is FYNNEI. The CDR3 extends over 13 amino acids. The CDR3 loop reads CARQTRGLYGYTF. The DNA for the CDR3 is TGTGCCAGACAAACGAGGGGGCTCTATGGCTACACCTTC.

The table lists this clone with a few counts. V is TRBV6-4 and J is TRBJ2-3; D is possibly TRBD2 (5 bases). This CDR3 has 15 amino acids. The germline V and J ends were trimmed by 4 bases and 0 bases, with 11 bases remaining between them. Germline CDR1 reads MRHNA; CDR2 reads SNTAGT. CDR3 sequence reads: CASSVDSSSTDTQYF. CDR3 sequence (DNA): TGTGCCAGCAGTGTGGACTCCTCTAGCACAGATACGCAGTATTTT.

DNA of the CDR3: TGCAGCGTTGGCCGGGAGGGAGTTAATCAGCCCCAGCATTTT. It specifies CSVGREGVNQPQHF. The V call is TRBV29-1, the J call TRBJ1-5; D gene unclear. The CDR3 loop spans 14 amino acids. The ends were cut back, 4 bases at V and 4 bases at J, with 14 bases in the middle. CDR1 SQVTM and CDR2 ANQGSEA come from the germline V gene.

The gene calls are TRBV7-6 and TRBJ2-1, with a tentative D call TRBD1 (8 bases). Deletions cut 5 bases from V and 7 bases from J, with 21 bases between. There are 16 residues in the CDR3. Germline CDR1 SGHVS, CDR2 FNYEAQ. The CDR3: CASSPRTGLGGNEQFF. Here the CDR3 DNA reads TGTGCCAGCAGCCCGCGGACAGGGTTGGGGGGGAATGAGCAGTTCTTC.

The CDR3 loop is CASADRADTEAFF. Written as DNA, the CDR3 is TGTGCCAGCGCGGACAGGGCGGACACTGAAGCTTTCTTT. V and J are TRBV6-6 and TRBJ1-1; 8 bases agree with TRBD1. CDR1 is MNHNY, CDR2 SVGAGI, per germline (reference sequence). This CDR3 has 13 residues. Unmatched junction bases numbered 5, after V lost 8 bases and J lost 3 bases.

This rearrangement joins TRBV4-2 to TRBJ1-2; 8 bases are shared with TRBD1. From germline, CDR1 is LGHNA and CDR2 YNFKEQ. With 1 base clipped from V and 6 bases from J, the junction kept 7 bases outside the gene matches. This CDR3 spans 15 amino acids. The CDR3 DNA reads as TGTGCCAGCAGCCAAGCCGCGGACAGGGAGGATGGCTACACCTTC. This gives the protein CASSQAADREDGYTF.

The V and J genes are TRBV2 and TRBJ1-2, with D uncertain. This CDR3 has 16 amino acids. Germline CDR1 is SNHLY and CDR2 is FYNNEI. The ends were cut back, 7 bases at V and 0 bases at J, with 18 bases in the middle. The DNA of the CDR3 is TGTGCCAGCAAGCGGGTAGGCCAATATACTAACTATGGCTACACCTTC. It is translated as CASKRVGQYTNYGYTF. Using reference TRBV2 and TRBJ1-2 for the parts outside the CDR3, the full variable domain is EPEVTQTPSHQVTQMGQEVILRCVPISNHLYFYWYRQILGQKVEFLVSFYNNEISEKSEIFDDQFSVERPDGSNFTLKIRSTKLEDSAMYFCASKRVGQYTNYGYTFGSGTRLTVV.

The V and J genes are TRBV12-5 and TRBJ1-1, with D tentatively TRBD1 (6 bases). The germline gives CDR1 LGHNT, CDR2 FRNRAP. V shed 6 bases and J shed 3 bases, with 17 bases lying between them. This CDR3 is 15 amino acids long. This CDR3 is CASGGGQGDYTEAFF. The DNA of the CDR3 is TGTGCTAGTGGGGGGGGGCAGGGAGATTACACTGAAGCTTTCTTT. The full variable domain, with the rest looked up from reference TRBV12-5 and TRBJ1-1, is DARVTQTPRHKVTEMGQEVTMRCQPILGHNTVFWYRQTMMQGLELLAYFRNRAPLDDSGMPKDRFSAEMPDATLATLKIQPSEPRDSAVYFCASGGGQGDYTEAFFGQGTRLTVV.

The chain uses TRBV29-1 and TRBJ2-1; D possibly corresponds to TRBD2 (7 bases). The V gene lost 2 bases and the J gene lost 4 bases, with 15 bases spanning the gap. Germline values: CDR1 SQVTM, CDR2 ANQGSEA. The CDR3 totals 15 residues. DNA for the CDR3: TGCAGCGTTGAACGGTGGGGGGGCAAGTACAATGAGCAGTTCTTC. It specifies CSVERWGGKYNEQFF.

The V gene is TRBV9, the J gene TRBJ1-5; 7 nucleotides agree with TRBD1. V was clipped by 5 bases and J by 5 bases; unmatched bases: 10. CDR3 length: 15 amino acids. In germline, CDR1 is SGDLS, CDR2 YYNGEE. The CDR3 loop reads CASSLEGARDQPQHF. The DNA for the CDR3 is TGTGCCAGCAGTTTAGAGGGGGCGCGGGATCAGCCCCAGCATTTT.

This clone was counted a few times. This chain joins TRBV30 and TRBJ1-1; D remains ambiguous. The germline gives CDR1 GTSNPN, CDR2 SVGIG (reference sequence). This CDR3 has 12 amino acids. Trimming removed 1 base from V and 11 bases from J, with 14 bases in between. CDR3 in amino acids: CAWSGTRGGAFF. The CDR3 coding sequence is TGTGCCTGGAGTGGAACACGGGGTGGGGCTTTCTTT.

The rearrangement links TRBV7-8 to TRBJ2-2, with TRBD2 matching 9 bases. The J segment lost 6 bases and the V segment lost 5 bases, leaving 13 bases of the junction unmatched. CDR3 length: 17 residues. Germline V gene sequence: CDR1 SGHVS, CDR2 FQNEAQ. The CDR3, as DNA: TGTGCCAGCAGCCCCTGGGGGGGCGGGGGGGCTCCCGGGGAGCTGTTTTTT. Its protein product is CASSPWGGGGAPGELFF.

The rearrangement links TRBV18 to TRBJ1-2; no clear D gene. CDR3 size: 12 residues. V was clipped by 3 bases and J by 8 bases, with 10 bases between them. CDR1 KGHSH and CDR2 LQKENI come from the germline V gene. CDR3 nucleotide sequence: TGTGCCAGCTCACCGAGTGAGAGCGGCTACACCTTC. Translation gives CASSPSESGYTF.

The chain combines TRBV7-9 with TRBJ2-3, with TRBD2 matching over 7 bases. The CDR3 is 17 amino acids. V was clipped by 6 bases and J by 1 base; unmatched bases: 13. CDR1 is SEHNR, CDR2 FQNEAQ, per germline (reference sequence). CDR3 sequence: CASSGLGMIEGTDTQYF. The CDR3 DNA reads as TGTGCCAGCAGTGGACTAGGAATGATTGAGGGCACAGATACGCAGTATTTT.

The rearrangement joins TRBV7-6 to TRBJ2-7; weak D call: TRBD2 (6 bases). Germline V gene sequence: CDR1 SGHVS, CDR2 FNYEAQ. Trimming removed 4 bases from V and 2 bases from J, with 21 bases in between. This CDR3 is built from 17 residues. The CDR3, as DNA: TGTGCCAGCAGCTCACCGATAGGTGGGACTGCCACCTACGAGCAGTACTTC. This translates into CASSSPIGGTATYEQYF.

The gene calls are TRBV30 and TRBJ2-7; TRBD1 matches 8 bases. With 8 bases clipped from V and 2 bases from J, the junction kept 14 bases outside the gene matches. Germline CDR1 is GTSNPN and CDR2 is SVGIG (reference sequence). The CDR3 is made up of 15 amino acids. The CDR3 is CAGINRQGITYEQYF. The DNA for the CDR3 is TGTGCCGGAATAAATCGACAGGGGATTACCTACGAGCAGTACTTC. Looking up the rest from reference TRBV30 and TRBJ2-7 gives the full variable domain: SQTIHQWPATLVQPVGSPLSLECTVEGTSNPNLYWYRQAAGRGLQLLFYSVGIGQISSEVPQNLSASRPQDRQFILSSKKLLLSDSGFYLCAGINRQGITYEQYFGPGTRLTVT.

The V and J genes are TRBV28 and TRBJ2-1, with 7 positions matching TRBD1. The CDR3 covers 17 residues. The germline V gene has CDR1 MDHEN and CDR2 SYDVKM. After removal of 6 bases from V and 2 bases from J, the junction contained 13 bases not matched to a gene. CDR3 nucleotides: TGTGCCAGCAGCCAGCGTCGACAGGGCAAAACCTACAATGAGCAGTTCTTC. Translated: CASSQRRQGKTYNEQFF.

The J gene is TRBJ2-5, the V gene TRBV30; D uncertain. V lost 2 bases, J lost 4 bases, and 11 bases lay in between. This CDR3 comprises 13 residues. CDR1 GTSNPN and CDR2 SVGIG come from the germline V gene (reference sequence). Here the CDR3 reads CAWSFMTGETQYF. CDR3 coding DNA: TGTGCCTGGAGTTTTATGACGGGAGAGACCCAGTACTTC.

This clone was seen only a few times. This sequence joins TRBV5-4 and TRBJ2-2, with 11 positions matching TRBD2. The CDR3 contains 17 residues. Germline V gives CDR1 SGHNT, CDR2 YYREEE (reference sequence). V shed 4 bases and J 0 bases; nucleotides not matched to a gene: 5. The CDR3 sequence: CASSISSGGTNTGELFF. The CDR3 DNA reads TGTGCCAGCAGCATATCTAGCGGGGGGACGAACACCGGGGAGCTGTTTTTT. The whole variable domain, remainder taken from reference TRBV5-4 and TRBJ2-2, is ETGVTQSPTHLIKTRGQQVTLRCSSQSGHNTVSWYQQALGQGPQFIFQYYREEENGRGNFPPRFSGLQFPNYSSELNVNALELDDSALYLCASSISSGGTNTGELFFGEGSRLTVL.

This sequence joins TRBV11-2 and TRBJ2-5; possible D gene TRBD2, 6 bases. The CDR3 runs 14 residues. Trimming left V 6 bases short and J 5 bases short, with 16 bases between. The germline V gene has CDR1 SGHAT and CDR2 FQNNGV. CDR3 sequence: CASSSAVGGETQYF. The CDR3 DNA reads as TGTGCCAGCAGTTCCGCCGTTGGGGGGGAGACCCAGTACTTC.

This clone came up a few times. This chain links TRBV30 with TRBJ1-3; D remains unclear. The CDR3 contains 14 residues. Germline V CDR1 and CDR2: GTSNPN, SVGIG (reference sequence). V lost 2 bases and J lost 1, with 9 bases in between. The CDR3, as DNA: TGTGCCTGGAGTCTAGACGAATCTGGAAACACCATATATTTT. This codes for CAWSLDESGNTIYF.

The chain is built from TRBV2 and TRBJ2-2; 10 positions agree with TRBD1. CDR3 length: 16 residues. CDR1 and CDR2 from the germline V gene are SNHLY and FYNNEI. The V gene end was trimmed by 2 bases and the J gene end by 4 bases; junction bases not matched to a gene: 4. Here the CDR3 reads CASSERGTGVTGELFF. The CDR3 nucleotides read TGTGCCAGCAGTGAACGCGGGACAGGGGTCACCGGGGAGCTGTTTTTT.

The rearrangement links TRBV7-9 to TRBJ2-3; a possible D gene is TRBD2 (5 bases). The germline V gene has CDR1 SEHNR and CDR2 FQNEAQ (reference sequence). V shed 1 base and J shed 4 bases, with 6 bases lying between them. The CDR3 loop spans 13 amino acids. The CDR3 DNA is TGTGCCAGCAGCTTAGTCGGGGCAGATACGCAGTATTTT. Protein sequence: CASSLVGADTQYF.

The chain employs TRBV6-1 and TRBJ1-5; possibly TRBD1 for D (6 bases). This CDR3 has 13 amino acids. With 8 bases removed from V and 1 base from J, the gap between germline ends came to 9 bases. The germline V gene has CDR1 MNHNS and CDR2 SASEGT. CDR3 residues: CASEGGSNQPQHF. The CDR3 nucleotides are TGTGCCAGCGAGGGGGGGAGCAATCAGCCCCAGCATTTT.